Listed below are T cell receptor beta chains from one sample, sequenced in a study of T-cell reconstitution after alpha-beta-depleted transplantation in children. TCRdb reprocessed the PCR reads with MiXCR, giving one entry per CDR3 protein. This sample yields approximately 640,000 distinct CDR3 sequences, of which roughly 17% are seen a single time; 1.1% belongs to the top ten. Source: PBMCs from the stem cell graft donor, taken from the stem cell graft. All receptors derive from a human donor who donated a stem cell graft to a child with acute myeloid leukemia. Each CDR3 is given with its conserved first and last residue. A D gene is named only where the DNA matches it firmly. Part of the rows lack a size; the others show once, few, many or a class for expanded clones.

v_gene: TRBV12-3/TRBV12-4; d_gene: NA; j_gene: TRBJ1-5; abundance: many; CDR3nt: TGTGCCAGCAGTTTTGGGAGGGCCCAGCCCCAGCATTTT; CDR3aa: CASSFGRAQPQHF
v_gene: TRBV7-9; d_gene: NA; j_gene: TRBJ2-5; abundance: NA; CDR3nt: TGTGCCAGCAGTTCCGAGGTAGAGACCCAGTACTTC; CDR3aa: CASSSEVETQYF
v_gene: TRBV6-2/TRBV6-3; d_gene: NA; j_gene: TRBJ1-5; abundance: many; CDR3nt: TGTGCCAGCAGTATATCGGGGGATCAGCCCCAGCATTTT; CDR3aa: CASSISGDQPQHF
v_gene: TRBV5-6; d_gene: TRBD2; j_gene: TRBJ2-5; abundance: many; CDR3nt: TGTGCCAGCAGCCTGGGAGGGAATGGAGAGACCCAGTACTTC; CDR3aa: CASSLGGNGETQYF
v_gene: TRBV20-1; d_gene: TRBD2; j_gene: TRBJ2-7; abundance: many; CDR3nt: TGCAGTGCTAGTGGCGGGGGGTACGAGCAGTACTTC; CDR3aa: CSASGGGYEQYF
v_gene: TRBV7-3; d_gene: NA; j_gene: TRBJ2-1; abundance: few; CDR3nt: TGTGCCAGCAGCTTAAACCACTACAATGAGCAGTTCTTC; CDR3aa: CASSLNHYNEQFF
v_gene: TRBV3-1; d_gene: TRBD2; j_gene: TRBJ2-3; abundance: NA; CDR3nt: TGTGCCAGCAGCCCACGCCGGGGGGGTACAGATACGCAGTATTTT; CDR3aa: CASSPRRGGTDTQYF
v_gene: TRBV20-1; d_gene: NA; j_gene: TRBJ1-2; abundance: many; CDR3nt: TGCAGTGCTAGATTGGGGAGGGGCTACACCTTC; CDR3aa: CSARLGRGYTF
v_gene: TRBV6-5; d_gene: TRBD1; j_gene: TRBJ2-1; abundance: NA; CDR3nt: TGTGCCAGCAGTTATACAGGGGGCAAACATGAGCAGTTCTTC; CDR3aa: CASSYTGGKHEQFF
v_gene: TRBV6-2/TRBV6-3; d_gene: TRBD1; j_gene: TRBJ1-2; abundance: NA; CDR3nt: TGTGCCAGCAGTTCCAGCGACAGGGGGCTTTATGGCTACACCTTC; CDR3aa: CASSSSDRGLYGYTF
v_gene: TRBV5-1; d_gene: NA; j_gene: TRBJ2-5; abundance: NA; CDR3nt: TGCGCCAGCAGCTTGGGCCTTTTCCGGGACACTCAAGAGACCCAGTACTTC; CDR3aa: CASSLGLFRDTQETQYF
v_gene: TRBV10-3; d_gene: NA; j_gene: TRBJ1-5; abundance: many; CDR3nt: TGTGCCATCAGTGAAGGCGGGGGGAATCAGCCCCAGCATTTT; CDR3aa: CAISEGGGNQPQHF
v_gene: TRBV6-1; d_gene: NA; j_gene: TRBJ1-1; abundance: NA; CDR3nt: TGTGCCAGCAGAGAAGATCAGGGTTTTACTGAAGCTTTCTTT; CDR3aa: CASREDQGFTEAFF
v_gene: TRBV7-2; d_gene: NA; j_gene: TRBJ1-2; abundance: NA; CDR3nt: TGTGCCAGCAGCTCCAACCCGACAGCCCGTTTGCAAAGCTACACCTTC; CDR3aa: CASSSNPTARLQSYTF
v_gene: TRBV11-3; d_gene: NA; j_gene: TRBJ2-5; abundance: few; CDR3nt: TGTGCCAGCAGCCCCGCTGAGGCCTCGGATCAAGAGACCCAGTACTTC; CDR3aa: CASSPAEASDQETQYF
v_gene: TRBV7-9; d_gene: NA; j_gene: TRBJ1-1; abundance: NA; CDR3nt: TGTGCCAGCAGCTTGGAACAGGGAATGTTGACTGAAGCTTTCTTT; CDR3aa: CASSLEQGMLTEAFF
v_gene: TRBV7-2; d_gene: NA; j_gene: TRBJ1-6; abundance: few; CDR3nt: TGTGCCAGCAGCTTAGAGTCACAGGGTCGTTCACCCCTCCACTTT; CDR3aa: CASSLESQGRSPLHF
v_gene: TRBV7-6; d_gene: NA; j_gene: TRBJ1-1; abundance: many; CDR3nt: TGTGCCAGCAGCCCCTTCGCGGGGCTGGGCACTGAAGCTTTCTTT; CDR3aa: CASSPFAGLGTEAFF
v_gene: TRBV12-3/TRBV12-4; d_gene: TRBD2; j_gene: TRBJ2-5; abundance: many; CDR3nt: TGTGCCAGCAGTGCCGGGACTAGCCAAGAGACCCAGTACTTC; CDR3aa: CASSAGTSQETQYF
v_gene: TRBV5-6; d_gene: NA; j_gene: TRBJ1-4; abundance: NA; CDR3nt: TGTGCCAGCAGCTTGGGGTCGGGGGGCTCCACAACTAATGAAAAACTGTTTTTT; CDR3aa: CASSLGSGGSTTNEKLFF
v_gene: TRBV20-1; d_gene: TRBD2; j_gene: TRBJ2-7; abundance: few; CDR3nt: TGCAGTGCTAGACCAATGGCCGGGGGGCGGGGGGGATCATCCTACGAGCAGTACTTC; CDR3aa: CSARPMAGGRGGSSYEQYF
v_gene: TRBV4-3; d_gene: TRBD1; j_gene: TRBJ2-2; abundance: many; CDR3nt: TGCGCCAGCAGCCAGAACAGGGGGAACACCGGGGAGCTGTTTTTT; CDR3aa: CASSQNRGNTGELFF
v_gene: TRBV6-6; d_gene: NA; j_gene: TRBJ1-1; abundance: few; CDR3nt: TGTGCCAGCAAGGGACTAATGAACACTGAAGCTTTCTTT; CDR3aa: CASKGLMNTEAFF
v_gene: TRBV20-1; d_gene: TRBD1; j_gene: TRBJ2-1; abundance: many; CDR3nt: TGCAGTGCTAGAAAGACAGGGAGAAGGGATGAGCAGTTCTTC; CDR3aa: CSARKTGRRDEQFF
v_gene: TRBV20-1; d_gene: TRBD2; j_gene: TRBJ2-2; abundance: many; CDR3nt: TGCAGTGCTAGAGATGGAGGGACTAGCGGGAGCGGAGGGGAGCTGTTTTTT; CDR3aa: CSARDGGTSGSGGELFF
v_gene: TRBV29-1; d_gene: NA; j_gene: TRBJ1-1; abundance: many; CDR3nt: TGCAGCGTTGCTACAGGGCTGAACACTGAAGCTTTCTTT; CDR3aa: CSVATGLNTEAFF
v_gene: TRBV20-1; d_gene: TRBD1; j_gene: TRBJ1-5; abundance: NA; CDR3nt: TGCAGTGCTAGAGATCCCGACAGGGGTGGTCAGCCCCAGCATTTT; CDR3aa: CSARDPDRGGQPQHF
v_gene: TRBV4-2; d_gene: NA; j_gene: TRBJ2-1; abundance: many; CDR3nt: TGTGCCAGCAGCCCCCAGGAAAGCAATGAGCAGTTCTTC; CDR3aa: CASSPQESNEQFF
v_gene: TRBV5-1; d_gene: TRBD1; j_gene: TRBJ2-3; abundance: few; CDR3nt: TGCGCCAGCAGCCCGGGGCAGGGGGACACAGATACGCAGTATTTT; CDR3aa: CASSPGQGDTDTQYF
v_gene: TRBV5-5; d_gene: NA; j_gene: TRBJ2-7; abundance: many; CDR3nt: TGTGCCAGCAGCTCAGACAGCTCCTACGAGCAGTACTTC; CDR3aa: CASSSDSSYEQYF
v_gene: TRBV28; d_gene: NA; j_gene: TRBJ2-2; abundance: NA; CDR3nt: TGTGCCAGCAGTTTGGACATAGCGGCAGTGAACACCGGGGAGCTGTTTTTT; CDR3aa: CASSLDIAAVNTGELFF
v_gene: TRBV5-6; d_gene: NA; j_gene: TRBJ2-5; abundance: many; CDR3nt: TGTGCCAGCAGCTTGCCCTTTGAGGGTCGGGCCAAGACCCAGTACTTC; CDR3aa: CASSLPFEGRAKTQYF